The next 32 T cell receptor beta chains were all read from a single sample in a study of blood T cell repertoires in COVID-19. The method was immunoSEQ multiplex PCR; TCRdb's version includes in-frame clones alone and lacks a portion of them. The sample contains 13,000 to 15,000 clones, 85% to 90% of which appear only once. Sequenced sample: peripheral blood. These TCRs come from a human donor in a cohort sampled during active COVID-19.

The CDR3, as DNA: TGTGCCACCCCGGGACAGGGGGGTGAAAAACTGTTTTTT. Encoded protein: CATPGQGGEKLFF. The gene calls are TRBV2 and TRBJ1-4, with TRBD1 identical over 11 bases. There are 13 residues in the CDR3. Germline CDR1 is SNHLY and CDR2 is FYNNEI. J was trimmed by 7 bases and V by 10 bases; bases with no gene match: 5.

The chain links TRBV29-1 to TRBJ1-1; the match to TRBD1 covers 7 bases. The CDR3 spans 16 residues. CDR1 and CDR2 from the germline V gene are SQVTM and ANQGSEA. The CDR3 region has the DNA TGCATCGCCGAGGGGAAACAGGGGCATCGGAACACTGAAGCTTTCTTT. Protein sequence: CIAEGKQGHRNTEAFF. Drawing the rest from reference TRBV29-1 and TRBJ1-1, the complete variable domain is SAVISQKPSRDICQRGTSLTIQCQVDSQVTMMFWYRQQPGQSLTLIATANQGSEATYESGFVIDKFPISRPNLTFSTLTVSNMSPEDSSIYLCIAEGKQGHRNTEAFFGQGTRLTVV.

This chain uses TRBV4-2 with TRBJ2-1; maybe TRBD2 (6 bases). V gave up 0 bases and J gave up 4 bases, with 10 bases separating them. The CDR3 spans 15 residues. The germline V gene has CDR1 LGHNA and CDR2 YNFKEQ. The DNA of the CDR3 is TGTGCCAGCAGCCAAGAGGGGGACTTTTACAATGAGCAGTTCTTC. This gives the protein CASSQEGDFYNEQFF.

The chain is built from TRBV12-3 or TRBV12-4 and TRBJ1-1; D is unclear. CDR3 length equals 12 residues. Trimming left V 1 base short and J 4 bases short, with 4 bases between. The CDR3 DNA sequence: TGTGCCAGCAGTTTAGTATCCACTGAAGCTTTCTTT. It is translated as CASSLVSTEAFF.

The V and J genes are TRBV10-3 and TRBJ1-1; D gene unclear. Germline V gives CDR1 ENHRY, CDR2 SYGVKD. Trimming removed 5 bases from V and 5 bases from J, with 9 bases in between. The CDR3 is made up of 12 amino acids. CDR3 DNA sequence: TGTGCCATCAGTAGATTCGGGACTGAAGCTTTCTTT. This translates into CAISRFGTEAFF.

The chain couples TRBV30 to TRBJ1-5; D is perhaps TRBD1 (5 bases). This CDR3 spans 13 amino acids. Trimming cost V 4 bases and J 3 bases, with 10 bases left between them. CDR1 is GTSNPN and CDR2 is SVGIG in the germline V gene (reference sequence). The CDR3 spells CAWTGGNNQPQHF. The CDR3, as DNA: TGTGCCTGGACGGGGGGAAACAATCAGCCCCAGCATTTT.

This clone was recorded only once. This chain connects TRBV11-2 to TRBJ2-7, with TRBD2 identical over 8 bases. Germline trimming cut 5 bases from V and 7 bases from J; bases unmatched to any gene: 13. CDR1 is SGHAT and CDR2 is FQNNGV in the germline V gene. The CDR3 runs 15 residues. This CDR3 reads CASSPRVGGAQEQYF. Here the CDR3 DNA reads TGTGCCAGCAGCCCCCGTGTCGGGGGGGCGCAGGAGCAGTACTTC.

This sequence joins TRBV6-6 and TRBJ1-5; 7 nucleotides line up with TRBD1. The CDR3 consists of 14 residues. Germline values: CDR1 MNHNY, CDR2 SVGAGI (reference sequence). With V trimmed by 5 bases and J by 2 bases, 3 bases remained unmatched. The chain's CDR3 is CASSPQGGNQPQHF. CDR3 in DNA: TGTGCCAGCAGTCCCCAGGGGGGCAATCAGCCCCAGCATTTT.

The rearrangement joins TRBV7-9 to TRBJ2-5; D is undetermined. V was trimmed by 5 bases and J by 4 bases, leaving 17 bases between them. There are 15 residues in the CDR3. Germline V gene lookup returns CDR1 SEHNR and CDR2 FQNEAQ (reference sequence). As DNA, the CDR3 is TGTGCCAGCAGCCCTATCATAGGAAGAGGAGAGACCCAGTACTTC. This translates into CASSPIIGRGETQYF.

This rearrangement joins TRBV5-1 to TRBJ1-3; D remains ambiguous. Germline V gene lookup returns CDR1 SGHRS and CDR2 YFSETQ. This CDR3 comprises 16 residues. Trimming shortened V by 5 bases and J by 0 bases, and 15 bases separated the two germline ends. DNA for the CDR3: TGCGCCAGCAGATCAGGTCCCGAGAGCTCTGGAAACACCATATATTTT. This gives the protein CASRSGPESSGNTIYF.

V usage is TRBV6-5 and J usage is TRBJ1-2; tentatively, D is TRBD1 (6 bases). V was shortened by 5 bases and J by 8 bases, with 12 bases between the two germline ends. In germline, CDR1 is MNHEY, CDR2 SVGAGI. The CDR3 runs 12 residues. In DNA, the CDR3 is TGTGCCAGCAGTCGAACAGGGACCGGCTACACCTTC. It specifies CASSRTGTGYTF.

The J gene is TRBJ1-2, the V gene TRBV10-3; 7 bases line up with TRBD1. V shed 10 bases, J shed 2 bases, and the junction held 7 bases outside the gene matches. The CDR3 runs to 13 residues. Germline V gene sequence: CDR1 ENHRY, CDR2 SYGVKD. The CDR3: CAKTDRLNYGYTF. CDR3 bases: TGTGCCAAGACGGACAGGCTAAACTATGGCTACACCTTC.

The CDR3 protein is CASSLVAGGTDTQYF. CDR3 DNA: TGTGCCAGCAGCTTGGTTGCGGGGGGCACAGATACGCAGTATTTT. This chain links TRBV5-8 with TRBJ2-3; 7 positions match TRBD2. V lost 0 bases, J lost 1 base, and 2 bases stayed unmatched. Germline-derived CDR1 and CDR2 are SGHTS and YDEGEE. The CDR3 has 15 amino acids.

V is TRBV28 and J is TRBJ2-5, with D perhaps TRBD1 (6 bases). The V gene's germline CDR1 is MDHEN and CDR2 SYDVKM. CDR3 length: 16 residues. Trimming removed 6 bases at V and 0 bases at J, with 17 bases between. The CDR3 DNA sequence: TGTGCCAGCAGCCATGCTAGGGGGTCATACCAAGAGACCCAGTACTTC. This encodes CASSHARGSYQETQYF.

The CDR3 bases are TGTGCCAGCAGCTCGGGACAGGGGGCCTATGGCTACACCTTC. Amino acid sequence: CASSSGQGAYGYTF. V and J are TRBV5-6 and TRBJ1-2, with 12 bases matching TRBD1. The germline CDR1 and CDR2 sequences are SGHDT and YYEEEE. The CDR3 contains 14 residues. V shed 3 bases, J shed 4 bases, and the junction held 1 base outside the gene matches.

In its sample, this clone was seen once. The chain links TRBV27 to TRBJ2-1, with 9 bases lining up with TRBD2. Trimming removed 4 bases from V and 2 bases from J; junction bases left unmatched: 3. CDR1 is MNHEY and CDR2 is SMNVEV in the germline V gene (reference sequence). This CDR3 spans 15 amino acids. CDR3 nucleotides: TGTGCCAGCAGTTCTAGCGGGGTCCCCTACAATGAGCAGTTCTTC. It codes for CASSSSGVPYNEQFF.

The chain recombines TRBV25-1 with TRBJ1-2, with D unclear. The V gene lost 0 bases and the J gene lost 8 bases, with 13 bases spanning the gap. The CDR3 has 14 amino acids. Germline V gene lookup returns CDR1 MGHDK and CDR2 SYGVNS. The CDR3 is CASSEYAQMRGYTF. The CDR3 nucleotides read TGTGCCAGCAGTGAATACGCGCAGATGAGGGGCTACACCTTC.

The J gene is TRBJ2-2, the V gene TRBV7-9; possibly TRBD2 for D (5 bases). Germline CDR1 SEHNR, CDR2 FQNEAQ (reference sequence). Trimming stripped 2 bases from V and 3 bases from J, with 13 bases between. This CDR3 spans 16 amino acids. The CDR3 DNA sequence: TGTGCCAGCAGCTTACGGACCGGACTCTACACCGGGGAGCTGTTTTTT. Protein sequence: CASSLRTGLYTGELFF. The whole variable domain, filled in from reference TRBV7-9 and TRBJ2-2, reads DTGVSQNPRHKITKRGQNVTFRCDPISEHNRLYWYRQTLGQGPEFLTYFQNEAQLEKSRLLSDRFSAERPKGSFSTLEIQRTEQGDSAMYLCASSLRTGLYTGELFFGEGSRLTVL.

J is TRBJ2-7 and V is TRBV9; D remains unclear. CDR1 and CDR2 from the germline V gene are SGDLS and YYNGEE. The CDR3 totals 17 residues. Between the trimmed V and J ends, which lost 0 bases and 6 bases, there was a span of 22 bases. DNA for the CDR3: TGTGCCAGCAGCGTAGCTACTCCAGAGACTCCTACGAGCGAGCAGTACTTC. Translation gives CASSVATPETPTSEQYF.

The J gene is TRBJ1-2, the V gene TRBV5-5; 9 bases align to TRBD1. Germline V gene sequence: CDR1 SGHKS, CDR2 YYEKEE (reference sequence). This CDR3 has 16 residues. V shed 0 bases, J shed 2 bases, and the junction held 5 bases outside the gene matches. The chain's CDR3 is CASSLEDRGGNYGYTF. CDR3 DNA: TGTGCCAGCAGCTTGGAGGACAGGGGAGGCAACTATGGCTACACCTTC.

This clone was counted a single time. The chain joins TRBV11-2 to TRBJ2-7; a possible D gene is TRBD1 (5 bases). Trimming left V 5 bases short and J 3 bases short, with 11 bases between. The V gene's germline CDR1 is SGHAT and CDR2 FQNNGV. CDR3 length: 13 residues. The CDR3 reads CASSPGQVYEQYF. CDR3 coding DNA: TGTGCCAGCAGCCCCGGACAAGTCTACGAGCAGTACTTC. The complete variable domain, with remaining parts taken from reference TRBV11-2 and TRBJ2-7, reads EAGVAQSPRYKIIEKRQSVAFWCNPISGHATLYWYQQILGQGPKLLIQFQNNGVVDDSQLPKDRFSAERLKGVDSTLKIQPAKLEDSAVYLCASSPGQVYEQYFGPGTRLTVT.

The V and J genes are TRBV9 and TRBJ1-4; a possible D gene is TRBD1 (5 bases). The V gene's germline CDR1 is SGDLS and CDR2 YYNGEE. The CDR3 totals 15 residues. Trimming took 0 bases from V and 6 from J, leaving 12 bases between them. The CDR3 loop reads CASSVGSGYHEKLFF. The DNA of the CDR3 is TGTGCCAGCAGCGTAGGGTCAGGGTACCATGAAAAACTGTTTTTT.

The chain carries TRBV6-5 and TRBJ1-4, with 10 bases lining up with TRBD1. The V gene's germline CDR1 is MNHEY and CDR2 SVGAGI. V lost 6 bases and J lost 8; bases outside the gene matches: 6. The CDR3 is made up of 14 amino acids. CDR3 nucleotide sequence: TGTGCCAGCAGACGGGACAGGGGAGGGGAAAAACTGTTTTTT. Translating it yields CASRRDRGGEKLFF.

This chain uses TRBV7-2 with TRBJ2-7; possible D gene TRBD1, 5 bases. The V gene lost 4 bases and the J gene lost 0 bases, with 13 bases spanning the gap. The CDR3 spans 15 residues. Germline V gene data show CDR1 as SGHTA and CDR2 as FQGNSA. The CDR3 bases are TGTGCCAGCAGCTCCGCGGTAGGGGACTCCTACGAGCAGTACTTC. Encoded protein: CASSSAVGDSYEQYF.

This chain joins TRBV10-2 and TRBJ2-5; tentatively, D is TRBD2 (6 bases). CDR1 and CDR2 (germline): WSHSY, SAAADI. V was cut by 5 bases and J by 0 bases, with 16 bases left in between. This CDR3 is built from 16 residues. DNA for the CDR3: TGCGCCAGCAGTTCTGGGTGGCGGGGCGACCAAGAGACCCAGTACTTC. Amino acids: CASSSGWRGDQETQYF.

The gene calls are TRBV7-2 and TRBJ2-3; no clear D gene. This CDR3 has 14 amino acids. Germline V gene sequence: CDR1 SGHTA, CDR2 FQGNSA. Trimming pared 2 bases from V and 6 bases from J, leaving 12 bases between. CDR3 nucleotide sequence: TGTGCCAGCAGCTTATCCCCAGCGTCGGATACGCAGTATTTT. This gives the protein CASSLSPASDTQYF.

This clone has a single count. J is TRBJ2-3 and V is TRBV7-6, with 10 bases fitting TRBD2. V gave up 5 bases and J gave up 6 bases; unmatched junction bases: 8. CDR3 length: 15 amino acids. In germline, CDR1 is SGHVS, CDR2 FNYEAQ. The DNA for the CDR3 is TGTGCCAGCAGCGCCAGCGGGAGGGCCGATGATACGCAGTATTTT. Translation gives CASSASGRADDTQYF. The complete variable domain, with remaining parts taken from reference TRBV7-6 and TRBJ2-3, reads GAGVSQSPRYKVTKRGQDVALRCDPISGHVSLYWYRQALGQGPEFLTYFNYEAQQDKSGLPNDRFSAERPEGSISTLTIQRTEQRDSAMYRCASSASGRADDTQYFGPGTRLTVL.

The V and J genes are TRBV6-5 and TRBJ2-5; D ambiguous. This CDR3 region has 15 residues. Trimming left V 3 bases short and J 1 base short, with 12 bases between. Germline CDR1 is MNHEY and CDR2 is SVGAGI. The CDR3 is CASSYYLEPQETQYF. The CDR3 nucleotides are TGTGCCAGCAGTTATTATCTGGAGCCCCAAGAGACCCAGTACTTC.

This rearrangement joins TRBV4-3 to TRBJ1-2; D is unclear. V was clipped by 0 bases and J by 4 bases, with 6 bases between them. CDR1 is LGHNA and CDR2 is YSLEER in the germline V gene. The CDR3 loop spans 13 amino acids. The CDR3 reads CASSQDSRYGYTF. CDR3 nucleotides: TGCGCCAGCAGCCAAGATAGTCGCTATGGCTACACCTTC.

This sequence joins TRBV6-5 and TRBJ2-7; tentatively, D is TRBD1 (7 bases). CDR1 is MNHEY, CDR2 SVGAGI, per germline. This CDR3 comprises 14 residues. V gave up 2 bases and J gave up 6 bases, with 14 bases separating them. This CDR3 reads CASSYGQGGFEQYF. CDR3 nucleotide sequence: TGTGCCAGCAGTTACGGGCAGGGGGGTTTCGAGCAGTACTTC.

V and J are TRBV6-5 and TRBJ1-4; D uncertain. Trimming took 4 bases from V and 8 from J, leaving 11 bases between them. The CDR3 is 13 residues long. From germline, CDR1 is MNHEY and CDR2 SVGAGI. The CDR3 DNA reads TGTGCCAGCAGTTCTCGGGGAGAGGAAAAACTGTTTTTT. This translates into CASSSRGEEKLFF.

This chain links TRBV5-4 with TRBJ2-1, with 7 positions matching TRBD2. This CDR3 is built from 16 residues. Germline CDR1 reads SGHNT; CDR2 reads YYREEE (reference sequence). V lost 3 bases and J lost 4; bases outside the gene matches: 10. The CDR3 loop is CASSSGSSGPYNEQFF. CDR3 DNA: TGTGCCAGCAGCTCCGGTAGTAGCGGGCCGTACAATGAGCAGTTCTTC.